These 8 T cell receptor beta chains share one sample of origin, sequenced in a study of T-cell memory formation after mild COVID-19. Each CDR3 protein gets one entry after TCRdb re-called the 5' RACE reads with MiXCR. The data hold hundreds of thousands of distinct CDR3 sequences, with about 23% observed a single time. Sequenced material: PBMCs or a T cell subset sorted from them (not recorded which). These receptors originate from an adult woman who had mild COVID-19 (a few samples of this study predate the infection). Cell type and time point are not known.

This clonotype was observed a few times. This chain joins TRBV7-9 and TRBJ2-7, with 11 bases matching TRBD2. The germline V gene encodes CDR1 SEHNR and CDR2 FQNEAQ (reference sequence). The CDR3 covers 14 residues. J was trimmed by 5 bases and V by 4 bases; bases with no gene match: 4. CDR3 loop: CASSSSGRTHEQYF. The CDR3 DNA reads TGTGCCAGCAGCTCTAGCGGGAGGACCCACGAGCAGTACTTC.

This clonotype was seen only a few times. The gene calls are TRBV6-6 and TRBJ1-2, with TRBD1 matching over 8 bases. CDR1 is MNHNY, CDR2 SVGAGI, per germline (reference sequence). J was trimmed by 1 base and V by 6 bases; bases with no gene match: 1. This CDR3 region has 13 residues. This CDR3 reads CASSDRGNYGYTF. In nucleotides, the CDR3 is TGTGCCAGCAGCGACAGGGGTAACTATGGCTACACCTTC.

This clonotype was seen only a few times. V gene TRBV7-9 combines with J gene TRBJ2-7; D ambiguous. The CDR3 has 14 residues. Trimming pared 6 bases from V and 1 base from J, leaving 13 bases between. CDR1 and CDR2 (germline): SEHNR, FQNEAQ (reference sequence). CDR3 amino acids: CASSLSTQSYEQYF. The CDR3 DNA is TGTGCCAGCAGTTTAAGTACTCAGTCCTACGAGCAGTACTTC.

A few counts support this clonotype. J is TRBJ2-2 and V is TRBV15, with D unclear. The CDR3 sequence is 16 residues long. Trimming took off 5 bases at V and 8 bases at J, with 21 bases between the two ends. Germline-derived CDR1 and CDR2 are LNHNV and YYDKDF (reference sequence). DNA for the CDR3: TGTGCCACCAGCGGGTACGCCCCCAGCGCATCTGGGGAGCTGTTTTTT. It codes for CATSGYAPSASGELFF.

The chain uses TRBV7-9 and TRBJ1-5; D is uncertain. V shed 2 bases and J shed 3 bases, with 11 bases lying between them. From germline, CDR1 is SEHNR and CDR2 FQNEAQ (reference sequence). The CDR3 extends over 15 amino acids. CDR3 sequence (DNA): TGTGCCAGCAGCTTAAATACAGTGACCAATCAGCCCCAGCATTTT. The encoded protein is CASSLNTVTNQPQHF.

The J gene is TRBJ2-1, the V gene TRBV4-3; 7 positions match TRBD2. The V gene end was trimmed by 0 bases and the J gene end by 10 bases; junction bases not matched to a gene: 12. The CDR3 extends over 16 amino acids. The germline V gene encodes CDR1 LGHNA and CDR2 YSLEER. CDR3: CASSQDPERDLREQFF. The CDR3 bases are TGCGCCAGCAGCCAAGATCCCGAGCGGGACCTGAGGGAGCAGTTCTTC.

This chain uses TRBV9 with TRBJ2-1; D unresolved. The CDR3 totals 15 residues. Germline V gene sequence: CDR1 SGDLS, CDR2 YYNGEE. V lost 0 bases, J lost 0 bases, and 7 bases lay in between. CDR3 loop: CASSVGSSSYNEQFF. DNA for the CDR3: TGTGCCAGCAGCGTAGGATCTAGCTCCTACAATGAGCAGTTCTTC.

The chain couples TRBV7-9 to TRBJ2-3, with TRBD2 matching 7 bases. With V trimmed by 6 bases and J by 11 bases, 23 bases remained unmatched. The length of the CDR3 is 17 residues. Germline V gene lookup returns CDR1 SEHNR and CDR2 FQNEAQ (reference sequence). The chain's CDR3 is CASSLLPASGPEGRQYF. The DNA for the CDR3 is TGTGCCAGCAGTCTCCTCCCTGCTAGCGGCCCGGAGGGAAGGCAGTATTTT. The whole variable domain, filled in from reference TRBV7-9 and TRBJ2-3, reads DTGVSQNPRHKITKRGQNVTFRCDPISEHNRLYWYRQTLGQGPEFLTYFQNEAQLEKSRLLSDRFSAERPKGSFSTLEIQRTEQGDSAMYLCASSLLPASGPEGRQYFGPGTRLTVL.